Detailed here is one T cell receptor (beta chain). Its cognate antigen is unknown. The sample originates from a study of T cell responses to AZD1222 COVID-19 vaccine. Method: immunoSEQ multiplex PCR; TCRdb's copy keeps in-frame clones and lacks some. The sample carries 100,000 or so clones, 85% to 90% recorded once. Study results and limitations: A mostly white British donor set with more females was recruited, and clonal diversity was possibly underestimated. Baseline serology detected seropositivity in only six or seven AZD1222 recipients.

Unmatched junction bases numbered 14, after V lost 5 bases and J lost 4 bases. CDR3 length equals 18 residues. From germline, CDR1 is SQVTM and CDR2 ANQGSEA. The clonotype comes from an adult in good health. Sequenced here: peripheral blood, sampled on day 0 of AZD1222 vaccination. The chain carries TRBV29-1 and TRBJ2-5, with 15 positions matching TRBD2. This CDR3 is CSVRRTSGRAIGGETQYF. CDR3 nucleotide sequence: TGCAGCGTTCGTCGGACTAGCGGGAGGGCCATAGGTGGAGAGACCCAGTACTTC. The full variable domain, its missing parts supplied by reference TRBV29-1 and TRBJ2-5, is SAVISQKPSRDICQRGTSLTIQCQVDSQVTMMFWYRQQPGQSLTLIATANQGSEATYESGFVIDKFPISRPNLTFSTLTVSNMSPEDSSIYLCSVRRTSGRAIGGETQYFGPGTRLLVL.